Below, one TCR beta chain is given with its context. Method: immunoSEQ multiplex PCR; TCRdb's copy keeps in-frame clones and lacks some. The sample has some 200,000 clones; 90% to 95% are singletons. This entry is derived from a study of control samples from healthy donors and cancer patients. Sequenced input: blood. The source of this sequence is a young man in good health.

CDR3 in amino acids: CASNLGGDTQYF. The CDR3 bases are TGTGCCAGCAACCTCGGAGGGGATACGCAGTATTTT. This chain uses TRBV2 with TRBJ2-3; the D gene is possibly TRBD2 (6 bases). Germline-derived CDR1 and CDR2 are SNHLY and FYNNEI. CDR3 length equals 12 residues. Trimming removed 7 bases from V and 6 bases from J, with 11 bases in between.